The 24 T cell receptor beta chains given below trace back to one sample, sequenced in a study of Graves' ophthalmopathy and Graves' hyperthyroidism (dated by TCRdb to between 2018 and 2020). Instrument used: Illumina HiSeq 2000. TCR beta CDR3 regions were amplified from RNA transcripts for repertoire sequencing. A first-round RT-PCR used HTBI primers with the Qiagen OneStep RT-PCR kit, followed by a second-round multiplex PCR, size selection and purification. TCRdb itself trimmed the public reads at Q25 with fastp, ran MiXCR and retained productive beta chains. Entries that share a CDR3 protein sequence are merged under the most common genes and DNA. The sample records hundreds of thousands of distinct CDR3 sequences, about 40% of which are singletons. The ten largest clones capture more than 2.5% of the sample. The sample was peripheral blood. These receptors were collected from an adult man with Graves' ophthalmopathy.

The V gene is TRBV30, the J gene TRBJ1-1; D gene uncertain. V gave up 3 bases and J gave up 1 base, with 9 bases separating them. Germline CDR1 reads GTSNPN; CDR2 reads SVGIG (reference sequence). The CDR3 spans 13 residues. CDR3 protein: CAWSQSANTEAFF. The CDR3 nucleotides read TGTGCCTGGAGCCAGTCAGCGAACACTGAAGCTTTCTTT.

The gene calls are TRBV4-2 and TRBJ1-5, with 8 bases lining up with TRBD1. CDR1 is LGHNA, CDR2 YNFKEQ, per germline. With V trimmed by 6 bases and J by 9 bases, 13 bases remained unmatched. The CDR3 spans 15 residues. The CDR3 nucleotides are TGTGCCAGCAGGTCCGGGACAGGTCCCCTCTGGCCCCAGCATTTT. It is translated as CASRSGTGPLWPQHF.

V and J are TRBV20-1 and TRBJ2-3; 7 bases are shared with TRBD2. This CDR3 is 16 amino acids long. CDR1 is DFQATT and CDR2 is SNEGSKA in the germline V gene (reference sequence). The V gene end was trimmed by 1 base and the J gene end by 0 bases; junction bases not matched to a gene: 7. CDR3 in amino acids: CSARGAVSGSTDTQYF. DNA for the CDR3: TGCAGTGCTAGAGGCGCGGTTAGCGGGAGCACAGATACGCAGTATTTT.

This clonotype was picked up many times. The chain joins TRBV10-3 to TRBJ1-1, with a weak D call TRBD1 (5 bases). This CDR3 has 14 amino acids. Trimming shortened V by 2 bases and J by 11 bases, and 18 bases separated the two germline ends. Germline V gene data show CDR1 as ENHRY and CDR2 as SYGVKD. The CDR3 reads CAISEATRAGGAFF. The CDR3 DNA is TGTGCCATCAGTGAGGCTACAAGGGCTGGGGGGGCTTTCTTT.

In the case of this clonotype: Since a much larger clone is just one base distant, this may be a read error. The genes are TRBV7-9 and TRBJ2-2; D unclear. Trimming cost V 7 bases and J 8 bases, with 8 bases left between them. This CDR3 spans 11 amino acids. CDR1 and CDR2 from the germline V gene are SEHNR and FQNEAQ (reference sequence). The CDR3, as DNA: TGTGCCAGCAACCCCTCGGGGGAGCTGTTTTTT. Translation gives CASNPSGELFF.

This clonotype appeared once. The CDR3 here is CAWSVGQAERNTIYF. In nucleotides, the CDR3 is TGTGCCTGGAGTGTAGGGCAGGCCGAGAGGAACACCATATATTTT. The chain joins TRBV30 to TRBJ1-3; D is unclear. Deletions cut 0 bases from V and 7 bases from J, with 16 bases between. There are 15 residues in the CDR3. Germline-derived CDR1 and CDR2 are GTSNPN and SVGIG (reference sequence).

The chain recombines TRBV6-5 with TRBJ1-6; 8 nucleotides agree with TRBD1. Germline V gene lookup returns CDR1 MNHEY and CDR2 SVGAGI. The length of the CDR3 is 16 residues. V was pared by 4 bases and J by 7 bases, with 9 bases of the junction left unmatched. The CDR3 DNA follows: TGTGCCAGCAGTTCACCACTGACAGGGGTAAATTCACCCCTCCACTTT. Translating it yields CASSSPLTGVNSPLHF.

Concerning this clonotype itself: A much larger clone lies one base from this, so it may be a read error. This chain links TRBV7-3 with TRBJ2-7; maybe TRBD1 (6 bases). Per the germline V gene, CDR1 is SGHTA and CDR2 is FQGTGA. This CDR3 has 13 amino acids. The CDR3 coding sequence is TGTGCCAGCAGCATCACCGGGGCAGGGGAGCCGTACTTC. Translated, it gives CASSITGAGEPYF.

In its sample, this clonotype was seen a few times. The chain carries TRBV7-9 and TRBJ2-2; TRBD2 agrees at 11 bases. V shed 6 bases and J 7 bases; nucleotides not matched to a gene: 7. This CDR3 region has 15 residues. Germline CDR1 and CDR2: SEHNR and FQNEAQ (reference sequence). The CDR3 protein is CASSRSTSGIGELFF. The CDR3 bases are TGTGCCAGCAGTCGTTCGACTAGCGGGATCGGGGAGCTGTTTTTT. The variable domain in full, with the rest retrieved from reference TRBV7-9 and TRBJ2-2, is DTGVSQNPRHKITKRGQNVTFRCDPISEHNRLYWYRQTLGQGPEFLTYFQNEAQLEKSRLLSDRFSAERPKGSFSTLEIQRTEQGDSAMYLCASSRSTSGIGELFFGEGSRLTVL.

This clonotype was seen ten or more times. This chain links TRBV19 with TRBJ1-1; no firm D call. The CDR3 sequence is 11 residues long. The ends were cut back, 7 bases at V and 5 bases at J, with 8 bases in the middle. Germline V gene lookup returns CDR1 LNHDA and CDR2 SQIVND (reference sequence). CDR3 bases: TGTGCCAGTATTCGGGGTACTGAAGCTTTCTTT. This sequence encodes CASIRGTEAFF.

The genes are TRBV29-1 and TRBJ2-6; D call uncertain. The CDR3 sequence is 14 residues long. V lost 1 base to trimming and J lost 2 bases, with 6 bases between them. The V gene's germline CDR1 is SQVTM and CDR2 ANQGSEA. In nucleotides, the CDR3 is TGCAGCGTTGAAGTAGGTCCTGGGGCCAACGTCCTGACTTTC. As protein: CSVEVGPGANVLTF.

Only a few counts were recorded for this clonotype. This CDR3 reads CAWSQGHNSPLHF. DNA of the CDR3: TGTGCCTGGAGTCAGGGCCATAATTCACCCCTCCACTTT. The rearrangement uses TRBV30 and TRBJ1-6, with D perhaps matching TRBD1 (5 bases). Germline assignment: CDR1 GTSNPN and CDR2 SVGIG (reference sequence). V was shortened by 2 bases and J by 5 bases, with 7 bases between the two germline ends. CDR3 length: 13 residues.

Remarks on this clonotype: A read error may be the cause here, since a much bigger clone is one base away. The J gene is TRBJ2-7, the V gene TRBV7-8, with D perhaps matching TRBD1 (6 bases). The CDR3 runs to 15 residues. V lost 1 base to trimming and J lost 3 bases, with 13 bases between them. Germline CDR1 reads SGHVS; CDR2 reads FQNEAQ. The CDR3 sequence is CASSLGTLQGYEQYF. The CDR3, as DNA: TGTGCCAGCAGCTTAGGGACCTTACAGGGCTACGAGCAGTACTTC. The full variable domain, completed using reference TRBV7-8 and TRBJ2-7, is GAGVSQSPRYKVAKRGQDVALRCDPISGHVSLFWYQQALGQGPEFLTYFQNEAQLDKSGLPSDRFFAERPEGSVSTLKIQRTQQEDSAVYLCASSLGTLQGYEQYFGPGTRLTVT.

A remark on this clonotype: The conserved closing phenylalanine or tryptophan is absent in this CDR3, likely reflecting a read error. Because the CDR3's place on the DNA is in doubt, the DNA is left out and the CDR3 is given as listed by TCRdb. V is TRBV7-9 and J is TRBJ2-6; the table gives TRBD1 as D, unverified against the DNA. Germline V gene sequence: CDR1 SEHNR, CDR2 FQNEAQ (reference sequence). The CDR3 has 13 amino acids, counting both end residues. This chain's CDR3 is CASSLDLRDNSNT.

V usage is TRBV29-1 and J usage is TRBJ1-3; weak D call: TRBD1 (5 bases). The CDR3 is 14 amino acids. The ends were cut back, 5 bases at V and 0 bases at J, with 11 bases in the middle. Germline V gives CDR1 SQVTM, CDR2 ANQGSEA. The CDR3 region is CSVSGALSGNTIYF. The CDR3 DNA sequence: TGCAGCGTTTCCGGGGCTCTCTCTGGAAACACCATATATTTT.

Turning to this clonotype: It is likely a read error, because the conserved phenylalanine at the end of the CDR3 is missing. This rearrangement joins TRBV7-4 to TRBJ2-5; 7 positions agree with TRBD1. V trimming: 3 bases; J trimming: 5 bases; junction bases outside the gene matches: 9. The CDR3 is 15 amino acids. CDR1 and CDR2 from the germline V gene are SGHVT and SQSDAQ. The CDR3 reads CASSFTGTVGETQYC. The CDR3 DNA is TGTGCCAGCAGCTTCACCGGGACAGTGGGTGAGACCCAGTACTGC.

Only one count was recorded for this clonotype. This CDR3 fails to terminate in the conserved phenylalanine or tryptophan, so it likely reflects a read error. J is TRBJ1-1 and V is TRBV10-3; TRBD1 agrees at 8 bases. Per the germline V gene, CDR1 is ENHRY and CDR2 is SYGVKD. V shed 4 bases and J 1 base; nucleotides not matched to a gene: 2. The CDR3 is made up of 14 amino acids. The CDR3 protein is CAISGGQGNTEAFL. CDR3 nucleotide sequence: TGTGCCATCAGTGGCGGACAGGGGAACACTGAAGCTTTCTTA.

V is TRBV5-6 and J is TRBJ2-6; 7 bases fit TRBD1. Germline CDR1 is SGHDT and CDR2 is YYEEEE. The V segment lost 4 bases and the J segment 18 bases; nucleotides outside the gene matches: 10. The CDR3 contains 12 residues. The CDR3: CASSSPGQPGTF. The CDR3 DNA reads as TGTGCCAGCAGCAGCCCGGGACAGCCAGGGACTTTC.

The chain combines TRBV12-3 or TRBV12-4 with TRBJ2-7, with D tentatively TRBD2 (6 bases). The CDR3 totals 10 residues. V was cut by 10 bases and J by 7 bases, with 11 bases left in between. The DNA of the CDR3 is TGTGCCATCAAAGGAGGGGAGCAGTACTTC. Its translation is CAIKGGEQYF.

Ten or more counts support this clonotype. The chain links TRBV7-2 to TRBJ1-6, with 7 nucleotides matching TRBD1. This CDR3 comprises 15 residues. V lost 4 bases and J lost 9; bases outside the gene matches: 9. Germline loops: CDR1 SGHTA, CDR2 FQGNSA. CDR3 amino acids: CASSSQTGIISPLHF. The DNA for the CDR3 is TGTGCCAGCAGCTCCCAGACAGGGATTATTTCACCCCTCCACTTT.

The chain links TRBV29-1 to TRBJ1-2; TRBD1 matches 7 bases. Germline-derived CDR1 and CDR2 are SQVTM and ANQGSEA. This CDR3 spans 10 amino acids. The J segment lost 4 bases and the V segment lost 8 bases, leaving 1 base of the junction unmatched. The CDR3 DNA is TGCAGCTGGGACAGCTATGGCTACACCTTC. Translating gives CSWDSYGYTF.

About this clonotype itself: A much larger clone differs by one base, so this may be a read error. The V gene is TRBV7-9, the J gene TRBJ1-6; tentative D call: TRBD1 (6 bases). Trimming removed 6 bases at V and 6 bases at J, with 15 bases between. Germline-derived CDR1 and CDR2 are SEHNR and FQNEAQ (reference sequence). The CDR3 runs 15 residues. DNA for the CDR3: TGTGCCAGCAGGTTCAACCAGGGGCCTAATTCACCCCTCCACTTT. It codes for CASRFNQGPNSPLHF.

This clonotype occurred many times. The CDR3 DNA reads as TGTGCCAGCAGAACCCAGGGGAGTGAAAAACTGTTTTTT. Its translation is CASRTQGSEKLFF. The rearrangement links TRBV12-3 or TRBV12-4 to TRBJ1-4; D is possibly TRBD1 (6 bases). Trimming shortened V by 6 bases and J by 7 bases, and 12 bases separated the two germline ends. The CDR3 runs to 13 residues.

This chain links TRBV7-9 with TRBJ1-5; D remains ambiguous. The V and J ends lost 1 base and 12 bases respectively, with 13 bases between them. Germline values: CDR1 SEHNR, CDR2 FQNEAQ (reference sequence). CDR3 size: 13 residues. CDR3 sequence: CASSLERREGQHF. The CDR3 DNA reads TGTGCCAGCAGCTTAGAGAGGAGGGAGGGCCAGCATTTT.